The sequence of this T cell receptor (beta chain) was determined in a study of immune cell composition in non-small cell lung cancer. Some clones are missing from TCRdb's copy, which holds only in-frame ones; the method was immunoSEQ multiplex PCR. The repertoire holds 3,000 to 3,500 clones, with around three quarters as singletons. Study-wide points: Squamous carcinomas (about 75%) more often had tumour-associated clones >0.5% than adenocarcinomas (around 33%). Tumour TCR-beta clonality showed no significant link to smoking pack-years.

Turning to this clone: What it binds is unknown.

Per the germline V gene, CDR1 is SGHTA and CDR2 is FQGNSA. V was pared by 1 base and J by 4 bases, with 10 bases between. The CDR3 runs 14 residues. The chain joins TRBV7-2 to TRBJ1-2, with no clear D. The TCR originated in a human donor with non-small cell lung cancer. Sequencing used lung tumor tissue. CDR3 DNA sequence: TGTGCCAGCAGCTTAGATGGCGGGAGCTATGGCTACACCTTC. Translation: CASSLDGGSYGYTF.